These T cell receptor beta chains were read from a single sample in a study of CD4 T cells in relation to SARS-CoV-2 and coronaviruses. Assay used: immunoSEQ multiplex PCR; TCRdb lists only in-frame clones, some missing. The sample lists more than 35,000 clones; roughly 80% were seen once. These TCRs' antigens remain unknown. The source material was memory CD4+ T cells from PBMCs, cultured in vitro. All receptors derive from an adult with COVID-19. The CDR3 runs from the conserved cysteine through the conserved F or W. D genes are given only for firm matches. Clone sizes are given selectively: once, few, many, or a class where the clone is expanded.

V gene	D gene	clone size	J gene	CDR3 DNA	CDR3 protein
TRBV9	TRBD1	few	TRBJ1-4	TGTGCCAGCAGCGTAGCCGGACAGGGGAATGAAAAACTGTTTTTT	CASSVAGQGNEKLFF
TRBV15	TRBD1	once	TRBJ1-2	TGTGCCACCAGCTTGACAGGGCGGCCATACACCTTC	CATSLTGRPYTF
TRBV9	NA	NA	TRBJ2-7	TGTGCCAGCAGCATTAACGAGCAGTACTTC	CASSINEQYF
TRBV19	TRBD2	once	TRBJ2-7	TGTGCCAGTAGTTCCGGCGGACTAGCGGGAGTCTTCTACGAGCAGTACTTC	CASSSGGLAGVFYEQYF
TRBV9	TRBD1	few	TRBJ1-2	TGTGCCAGCAGCGTAGGGGACAGGGGAGGCTATGGCTACACCTTC	CASSVGDRGGYGYTF
TRBV29-1	NA	NA	TRBJ2-3	TGCAGCGTTCTCGGCAGGCCTAGCACAGATACGCAGTATTTT	CSVLGRPSTDTQYF
TRBV19	TRBD1	NA	TRBJ1-4	TGTGCCAGTAGTAAACAGGGGGGGACTAATGAAAAACTGTTTTTT	CASSKQGGTNEKLFF
TRBV5-4	NA	NA	TRBJ2-2	TGTGCCAGCAGCCCCGGGGCTAACCCTGAGGGGGAGCTGTTTTTT	CASSPGANPEGELFF
TRBV3-1/TRBV3-2	NA	NA	TRBJ1-1	TGTGCCAGCAGCTCTTGGGGGGGCCGCGCTTTCTTT	CASSSWGGRAFF
TRBV12-3/TRBV12-4	NA	NA	TRBJ1-2	TGTGCCAGCAGTTTAGCTAACTATGGCTACACCTTC	CASSLANYGYTF
TRBV4-1	NA	NA	TRBJ2-3	TGCGCCAGCAGCCGAGGGGCTAGCACAGATACGCAGTATTTT	CASSRGASTDTQYF
TRBV7-9	NA	NA	TRBJ2-3	TGTGCCAGCAGCTTAGGCAGGGCTGAAGATACGCAGTATTTT	CASSLGRAEDTQYF
TRBV11-2	TRBD2	NA	TRBJ2-5	TGTGCCAGCAGCCCCCCGCTAGCGGGAGAGACCCAGTACTTC	CASSPPLAGETQYF
TRBV7-9	NA	NA	TRBJ2-1	TGTGCCAGCAGCTACTGGGCGGGATCTTCCTACAATGAGCAGTTCTTC	CASSYWAGSSYNEQFF
TRBV15	NA	NA	TRBJ2-2	TGTGCCACCAGCAGTGGCACTAGTCTCCGGGAGCTGTTTTTT	CATSSGTSLRELFF
TRBV28	NA	few	TRBJ2-7	TGTGCCAGCAGTTTCCCCCGGGGTTACGAGCAGTACTTC	CASSFPRGYEQYF
TRBV7-9	TRBD1	few	TRBJ1-1	TGTGCCAGCAGCCCCAGGGGGCGCCGTACTGAAGCTTTCTTT	CASSPRGRRTEAFF
TRBV7-2	NA	NA	TRBJ2-5	TGTGCCAGCAGCTTATTGGGGCAGCCCCAAGAGACCCAGTACTTC	CASSLLGQPQETQYF
TRBV4-1	TRBD2	few	TRBJ2-1	TGCGCCAGCAGCCGGTCGTATTCAGCTAGCGGAAGGAGCTCCTACAATGAGCAGTTCTTC	CASSRSYSASGRSSYNEQFF
TRBV7-9	TRBD2	NA	TRBJ2-1	TGTGCCAGCAGCTTTGGAGCGGGGTACAATGAGCAGTTCTTC	CASSFGAGYNEQFF
TRBV4-3	NA	few	TRBJ1-1	TGCGCCAGCAGCCAAGATTATGGGGGGGGCACCATGAACACTGAAGCTTTCTTT	CASSQDYGGGTMNTEAFF
TRBV5-1	TRBD2	NA	TRBJ2-5	TGCGCCAGCAGCTATCCGACAGGGAGCAGCGGGGGGACGTGGACCCAGTACTTC	CASSYPTGSSGGTWTQYF
TRBV20-1	NA	NA	TRBJ2-1	TGCAGTGCTTGTGTTATGGCAGGGGGGAACAATGAGCAGTTCTTC	CSACVMAGGNNEQFF
TRBV3-1/TRBV3-2	NA	NA	TRBJ2-2	TGTGCCAGCAGTCCGAGGCCGAACACCGGGGAGCTGTTTTTT	CASSPRPNTGELFF